These T cell receptor beta chains were read from a single sample in a study of regulatory T cells in long-lasting Graves disease. TCRdb reanalysed the multiplex PCR reads using MiXCR and keeps one entry per CDR3 protein. Here the sample spans 700,000 or so distinct CDR3 sequences, about 30% being singletons. The sequenced sample was peripheral blood mononuclear cells (PBMCs), obtained when the disease was refractory, from a patient treated with antithyroid drugs. These receptors were obtained from a female donor with Graves disease. The CDR3 runs from the conserved cysteine through the conserved F or W. Fields, in order: clone size, J gene, V gene, D gene, CDR3 protein, CDR3 DNA. A D gene is named only where the DNA matches it firmly. Some rows have no size entry. The others give once, few or many, or a class for an expanded clone.

clone size: -
J gene: TRBJ2-5
V gene: TRBV12-3/TRBV12-4
D gene: -
CDR3 protein: CASSTGVGETQYF
CDR3 DNA: TGTGCCAGCAGTACCGGGGTTGGTGAGACCCAGTACTTC

clone size: -
J gene: TRBJ1-6
V gene: TRBV28
D gene: TRBD1
CDR3 protein: CASSFRPQGVNSPLHF
CDR3 DNA: TGTGCCAGCAGTTTCCGCCCACAGGGGGTCAATTCACCCCTCCACTTT

clone size: -
J gene: TRBJ1-1
V gene: TRBV30
D gene: -
CDR3 protein: CAWSYNGDTEAFF
CDR3 DNA: TGTGCCTGGAGTTACAACGGAGACACTGAAGCTTTCTTT

clone size: many
J gene: TRBJ2-6
V gene: TRBV15
D gene: -
CDR3 protein: CATSREGAGANVLTF
CDR3 DNA: TGTGCCACCAGCAGAGAGGGGGCTGGGGCCAACGTCCTGACTTTC

clone size: -
J gene: TRBJ2-2
V gene: TRBV11-2
D gene: TRBD2
CDR3 protein: CASSSLPGLAVNTGELFF
CDR3 DNA: TGTGCCAGCAGCTCCTTACCGGGACTAGCGGTTAACACCGGGGAGCTGTTTTTT

clone size: few
J gene: TRBJ2-7
V gene: TRBV2
D gene: -
CDR3 protein: CASPRRTQGFPYEQYF
CDR3 DNA: TGTGCCAGCCCCCGTCGGACACAGGGATTTCCCTACGAGCAGTACTTC

clone size: -
J gene: TRBJ1-5
V gene: TRBV20-1
D gene: -
CDR3 protein: CSARDPTGSPQPQHF
CDR3 DNA: TGCAGTGCTAGAGATCCGACAGGTAGCCCGCAGCCCCAGCATTTT

clone size: few
J gene: TRBJ1-1
V gene: TRBV29-1
D gene: TRBD1
CDR3 protein: CSVRNYRGTEAFF
CDR3 DNA: TGCAGCGTTAGAAATTACAGGGGTACTGAAGCTTTCTTT

clone size: -
J gene: TRBJ1-6
V gene: TRBV30
D gene: -
CDR3 protein: CAWTPRGGQTGRLRDSPLHF
CDR3 DNA: TGTGCCTGGACGCCGCGCGGCGGGCAGACCGGACGCCTGCGGGATTCACCCCTCCACTTT

clone size: -
J gene: TRBJ2-1
V gene: TRBV9
D gene: TRBD2
CDR3 protein: CASSLGLAGGHNEQFF
CDR3 DNA: TGTGCCAGCAGCCTTGGACTAGCGGGAGGACACAATGAGCAGTTCTTC

clone size: -
J gene: TRBJ1-5
V gene: TRBV6-5
D gene: TRBD1
CDR3 protein: CGSSYSNGQGLHF
CDR3 DNA: TGTGGCAGCAGTTACTCGAATGGACAGGGTTTGCATTTT

clone size: many
J gene: TRBJ1-5
V gene: TRBV6-2/TRBV6-3
D gene: TRBD1
CDR3 protein: CASTDRQGSNQPQHF
CDR3 DNA: TGTGCCAGCACCGACAGACAGGGGAGCAATCAGCCCCAGCATTTT

clone size: -
J gene: TRBJ2-5
V gene: TRBV20-1
D gene: TRBD1
CDR3 protein: CSGETGGAGTEAQYF
CDR3 DNA: TGCAGTGGAGAGACAGGGGGGGCAGGGACGGAGGCCCAGTACTTC

clone size: -
J gene: TRBJ2-7
V gene: TRBV29-1
D gene: TRBD1
CDR3 protein: CSVSTGGSYEQYF
CDR3 DNA: TGCAGCGTTTCGACAGGGGGCTCCTACGAGCAGTACTTC

clone size: few
J gene: TRBJ1-2
V gene: TRBV12-3/TRBV12-4
D gene: -
CDR3 protein: CASSRITAAYGYTF
CDR3 DNA: TGTGCCAGCAGTCGAATTACAGCGGCCTATGGCTACACCTTC

clone size: few
J gene: TRBJ1-1
V gene: TRBV25-1
D gene: -
CDR3 protein: CASSESLALNTEAFF
CDR3 DNA: TGTGCCAGCAGTGAATCTCTGGCTCTGAACACTGAAGCTTTCTTT

clone size: -
J gene: TRBJ1-2
V gene: TRBV7-3
D gene: -
CDR3 protein: CASSLMVNYGYTF
CDR3 DNA: TGTGCCAGCAGCTTAATGGTCAACTATGGCTACACCTTC

clone size: -
J gene: TRBJ2-7
V gene: TRBV7-9
D gene: TRBD2
CDR3 protein: CASSLELAGGLYEQYF
CDR3 DNA: TGTGCCAGCAGCTTAGAACTAGCGGGAGGTCTCTACGAGCAGTACTTC

clone size: few
J gene: TRBJ2-2
V gene: TRBV12-3/TRBV12-4
D gene: -
CDR3 protein: CASSFSGVITGELFF
CDR3 DNA: TGTGCCAGCAGTTTTTCCGGGGTGATCACCGGGGAGCTGTTTTTT

clone size: -
J gene: TRBJ1-4
V gene: TRBV12-3/TRBV12-4
D gene: -
CDR3 protein: CASRSKEKLFF
CDR3 DNA: TGTGCCAGCAGAAGTAAGGAAAAACTGTTTTTT

clone size: few
J gene: TRBJ2-2
V gene: TRBV20-1
D gene: TRBD1
CDR3 protein: CSAAGTGNTGELFF
CDR3 DNA: TGCAGTGCCGCCGGGACAGGGAACACCGGGGAGCTGTTTTTT

clone size: -
J gene: TRBJ2-7
V gene: TRBV2
D gene: TRBD1
CDR3 protein: CASRERQGRNEQYF
CDR3 DNA: TGTGCCAGCAGAGAACGACAGGGTCGGAACGAGCAGTACTTC

clone size: -
J gene: TRBJ1-5
V gene: TRBV2
D gene: -
CDR3 protein: CASSGTRASQPQHF
CDR3 DNA: TGTGCCAGCAGTGGAACAAGAGCGTCCCAGCCCCAGCATTTT